The 6 T cell receptor beta chains below were found in one sample sequenced in a study of blood T cells in healthy people across ages. The second PCR ran about 6 to 11 cycles with a sample-barcoded 5' primer and J-beta primers. Via MiXCR, TCRdb re-called the 5' RACE reads, giving one row per CDR3 protein. The profile shows about 970,000 distinct CDR3 sequences, approximately 50% of them singletons. Material: blood. The receptor source for this set is a woman between 55 and 75 years old in good health.

This CDR3 is CASSKQGVRTDTQYF. In DNA form, the CDR3 reads TGTGCCAGCAGTAAGCAGGGGGTAAGAACAGATACGCAGTATTTT. The chain recombines TRBV12-3 or TRBV12-4 with TRBJ2-3; 7 positions agree with TRBD1. The CDR3 runs 15 residues. The V segment lost 5 bases and the J segment 3 bases; nucleotides outside the gene matches: 8.

The V gene is TRBV4-1, the J gene TRBJ2-1; TRBD2 matches at 10 bases. The length of the CDR3 is 15 residues. J lost 6 bases, V lost 1 base, and 3 bases had no gene match. The germline V gene encodes CDR1 MGHRA and CDR2 YSYEKL. CDR3 amino acids: CASSQGIAGGNEQFF. The CDR3 coding sequence is TGCGCCAGCAGCCAAGGTATAGCGGGAGGCAATGAGCAGTTCTTC.

This rearrangement joins TRBV27 to TRBJ2-1; 7 positions match TRBD2. There are 13 residues in the CDR3. Unmatched junction bases numbered 7, after V lost 5 bases and J lost 9 bases. The germline V gene encodes CDR1 MNHEY and CDR2 SMNVEV (reference sequence). CDR3 amino acids: CASSGGRATEQFF. The CDR3, as DNA: TGTGCCAGCAGTGGGGGGAGGGCGACTGAGCAGTTCTTC.

This clonotype has more than one count but fewer than ten. V usage is TRBV7-8 and J usage is TRBJ2-3, with D possibly TRBD2 on 6 matching bases. Trimming removed 5 bases from V and 0 bases from J, with 12 bases in between. Germline assignment: CDR1 SGHVS and CDR2 FQNEAQ. The CDR3 is 15 amino acids. Here the CDR3 reads CASSRLALSTDTQYF. CDR3 DNA sequence: TGTGCCAGCAGCCGCCTAGCGCTTAGCACAGATACGCAGTATTTT. The full variable domain, completed using reference TRBV7-8 and TRBJ2-3, is GAGVSQSPRYKVAKRGQDVALRCDPISGHVSLFWYQQALGQGPEFLTYFQNEAQLDKSGLPSDRFFAERPEGSVSTLKIQRTQQEDSAVYLCASSRLALSTDTQYFGPGTRLTVL.

This chain connects TRBV19 to TRBJ2-7, with 9 bases aligning to TRBD2. The J call may be incorrect, as the DNA end agrees better with TRBJ2-5. Germline loops: CDR1 LNHDA, CDR2 SQIVND (reference sequence). The CDR3 consists of 15 residues. The CDR3 DNA sequence: TGTGCCAGTAGTATGGGTCTAGCGGGAACGGAGACCCAGTACTTC. The encoded protein is CASSMGLAGTETQYF.

The table lists this clonotype with a few counts. The rearrangement joins TRBV28 to TRBJ2-6, with a weak D call TRBD1 (5 bases). Germline values: CDR1 MDHEN, CDR2 SYDVKM. The CDR3 runs to 16 residues. V was cut by 1 base and J by 0 bases, with 7 bases left in between. CDR3: CASSLYQGSGANVLTF. DNA of the CDR3: TGTGCCAGCAGTTTATATCAGGGCTCTGGGGCCAACGTCCTGACTTTC.